This T cell receptor beta chain was retrieved from a study of blood T cell repertoires in COVID-19. The CDR3 extends over 13 amino acids. With 1 base removed from V and 6 bases from J, the gap between germline ends came to 10 bases. CDR1 SGHTA and CDR2 FQGTGA come from the germline V gene. Here immunoSEQ multiplex PCR was the method, and the copy in TCRdb shows in-frame clones only, minus some. The data contain over 250,000 clones, roughly 87% of them singletons. The chain has TRBV7-3 and TRBJ2-7; TRBD2 might be the D (5 bases). The specimen was PBMCs or T cells enriched from blood (not recorded which). The receptor comes from a young woman who had recovered from COVID-19. CDR3 loop: CASSLNAAGEQYF. CDR3 in DNA: TGTGCCAGCAGCTTAAACGCCGCGGGCGAGCAGTACTTC.